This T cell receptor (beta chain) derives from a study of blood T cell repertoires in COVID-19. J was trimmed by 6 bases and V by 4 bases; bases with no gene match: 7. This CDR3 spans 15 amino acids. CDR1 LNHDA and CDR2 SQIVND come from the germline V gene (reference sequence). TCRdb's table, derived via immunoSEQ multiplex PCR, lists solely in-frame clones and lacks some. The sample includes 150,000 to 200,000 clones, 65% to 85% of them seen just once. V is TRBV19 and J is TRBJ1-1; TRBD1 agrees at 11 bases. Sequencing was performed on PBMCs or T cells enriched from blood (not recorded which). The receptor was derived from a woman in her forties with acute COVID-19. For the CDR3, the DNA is TGTGCCAGTAGTAGATCCGGGACAGGGGGTTCTGAAGCTTTCTTT. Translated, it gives CASSRSGTGGSEAFF.